This T cell receptor (beta chain) was recovered during a study of spatial heterogeneity in lung cancer. About the research overall: Consistent detection of more beta-chain than alpha-chain sequences was observed. Notes on the study in general: One measure, the expanded intratumoral alpha and beta TCR count, tracked tumor mutation counts. Quantities of ubiquitous and regional expanded TCRs paralleled ubiquitous and regional nonsynonymous mutations, respectively.

A single record per CDR3 protein comes from TCRdb applying MiXCR to the 5' RACE reads. The profile shows around 10,000 distinct CDR3 sequences, approximately 14% of them singletons. Time point reported: sample taken at primary tumor resection. Sequencing of whole RNA from tumor, nontumor lung or frozen PBMC involved no sorting. Deletions cut 3 bases from V and 2 bases from J, with 9 bases between. Per germline, CDR1 SEHNR and CDR2 FQNEAQ (reference sequence). The CDR3 has 14 residues. Ten or more counts support this clonotype. What it recognizes is unknown. This specimen was lung tumor tissue, taken at surgery. The receptor comes from a male donor with early-stage non-small cell lung cancer. The chain is built from TRBV7-9 and TRBJ2-3; D is uncertain. The DNA of the CDR3 is TGTGCCAGCAGCTTTCTAGTGAACACAGATACGCAGTATTTT. Translated, it gives CASSFLVNTDTQYF.